This record looks at one T cell receptor (beta chain) sequence and its context. The entry originates in a study of cytomegalovirus exposure and HLA in healthy donors. CDR3 length: 17 amino acids. In germline, CDR1 is SGHTA, CDR2 FQGTGA. V dropped 5 bases and J dropped 6; count of bases not matched to a gene: 10. The PCR employed 60 Vbeta primers together with 13 Jbeta primers. Clones were sequenced by immunoSEQ multiplex PCR, and TCRdb holds only the in-frame ones, with some missing. Here the sample spans roughly 180,000 clones, roughly four fifths being singletons. The genes are TRBV7-3 and TRBJ2-1; 13 bases are a match to TRBD2. The specimen was PBMCs. The sequence derives from a man between 18 and 29 years old in good health and CMV-seronegative. This CDR3 is CASSPTRLAGGINEQFF. The CDR3 DNA reads as TGTGCCAGCAGCCCAACCCGACTAGCGGGAGGTATCAATGAGCAGTTCTTC.